This T cell receptor beta chain was recovered during a study of neurological immune-mediated disorders. Trimming stripped 7 bases from V and 2 bases from J, with 8 bases between. This CDR3 region has 12 residues. From germline, CDR1 is PRHDT and CDR2 FYEKMQ (reference sequence). There are many counts of this clonotype. Synthesis of cDNA was performed by 5'RACE using 10-nucleotide random UMIs. TCRdb re-called the 5' RACE reads through MiXCR, storing one row per CDR3 protein. The sample has about 74,000 distinct CDR3 sequences; 4% to 6% are singletons. J is TRBJ1-1 and V is TRBV13; D is unresolved. The clonotype comes from a man between 18 and 35 years old with multiple sclerosis. The sample was PBMCs. CDR3 coding DNA: TGTGCCAGCATAGGGATTAACACTGAAGCTTTCTTT. Translated, it gives CASIGINTEAFF.